The next 23 T cell receptor beta chains were all read from a single sample in a study of OX40 agonist ivuxolimab in advanced cancers. The library was prepared using the immunoSEQ multiplex PCR assay. TCRdb retrieved this table from immuneACCESS and kept in-frame rearrangements only. Not all clones are present; in checked studies, unresolved V genes account for under half, and no reason is known for the remainder. The sample table records roughly 23,000 clones; approximately 81% of these occur just once. The top ten constitute 37% of the sample. This material consisted of CD4+ or CD8+ T cells sorted from blood, taken in a trial of the OX40 agonist ivuxolimab. Source of these receptors: an adult with an advanced solid tumor such as melanoma, head and neck, liver or kidney cancer.

J is TRBJ2-5 and V is TRBV21-1; TRBD1, as called in the table, went unchecked against the DNA. TRBV21-1 constitutes a pseudogene. CDR3 length: 16 amino acids. The CDR3 coding sequence is TGTGCCAGCAGCGACTGGACAGGGGGCGAGCAAGAGACCCAGTACTTC. Amino acids: CASSDWTGGEQETQYF.

The chain employs TRBV7-2 and TRBJ2-7; D is perhaps TRBD1 (5 bases). This CDR3 spans 14 amino acids. CDR1 and CDR2 from the germline V gene are SGHTA and FQGNSA. The germline V and J ends were trimmed by 0 bases and 6 bases, with 12 bases remaining between them. CDR3 sequence reads: CASSLAAGSREQYF. In DNA form, the CDR3 reads TGTGCCAGCAGCTTAGCGGCAGGGTCGCGCGAGCAGTACTTC.

This chain links TRBV27 with TRBJ1-1; D perhaps matches TRBD1 (6 bases). Germline assignment: CDR1 MNHEY and CDR2 SMNVEV (reference sequence). Trimming cost V 8 bases and J 6 bases, with 7 bases left between them. This CDR3 region has 10 residues. CDR3 in DNA: TGTGCCAGCGGGGGGCCTGAAGCTTTCTTT. Translation: CASGGPEAFF.

The V call is TRBV5-8, the J call TRBJ2-5, with D perhaps being TRBD1 or TRBD2 (5 bases each). V was cut by 0 bases and J by 7 bases, with 10 bases left in between. The CDR3 is 13 amino acids. The germline CDR1 and CDR2 sequences are SGHTS and YDEGEE. The CDR3: CASSLGGAGTQYF. CDR3 nucleotides: TGTGCCAGCAGCTTGGGGGGCGCGGGGACCCAGTACTTC.

This chain joins TRBV27 and TRBJ1-1; TRBD1 might be the D (5 bases). The V end lost 3 bases, the J end lost 3 bases, and 11 bases lay between the germline ends. This CDR3 is built from 14 residues. Germline CDR1 MNHEY, CDR2 SMNVEV (reference sequence). CDR3 in amino acids: CASSFLGGDTEAFF. The CDR3 DNA follows: TGTGCCAGCAGTTTCCTAGGAGGGGACACTGAAGCTTTCTTT.

This rearrangement joins TRBV15 to TRBJ1-4; D unclear. Per germline, CDR1 LNHNV and CDR2 YYDKDF (reference sequence). V lost 7 bases and J 5 bases, leaving 8 bases between the germline ends. This CDR3 is built from 12 residues. Here the CDR3 DNA reads TGTGCCACCACAGCTCGAAATGAAAAACTGTTTTTT. Translating it yields CATTARNEKLFF.

The chain uses TRBV7-8 and TRBJ1-5; D not resolved. CDR1 SGHVS and CDR2 FQNEAQ come from the germline V gene. V was shortened by 5 bases and J by 5 bases, with 22 bases between the two germline ends. The length of the CDR3 is 17 residues. CDR3 sequence reads: CASSRFFRDHPDQPQHF. The CDR3 DNA is TGTGCCAGCAGCCGATTCTTTCGCGATCACCCGGATCAGCCCCAGCATTTT.

The chain recombines TRBV6-5 with TRBJ2-5, with D hard to call. This CDR3 spans 13 amino acids. CDR1 and CDR2 (germline): MNHEY, SVGAGI. The V end was cut by 5 bases, the J end by 5 bases, with 12 bases between. CDR3 nucleotide sequence: TGTGCCAGCAGTGCATTATTCGGGGAGACCCAGTACTTC. Its protein product is CASSALFGETQYF.

The V call is TRBV5-6, the J call TRBJ2-1; D remains unclear. Germline V lookup: CDR1 SGHDT, CDR2 YYEEEE. The V and J ends lost 0 bases and 0 bases respectively, with 7 bases between them. This CDR3 spans 15 amino acids. The CDR3 sequence is CASSLGASSYNEQFF. The CDR3 nucleotides read TGTGCCAGCAGCTTGGGGGCGAGCTCCTACAATGAGCAGTTCTTC.

The V and J genes are TRBV7-9 and TRBJ2-7; the D gene could be TRBD1 or TRBD2 (5 bases each). This CDR3 comprises 14 residues. Germline CDR1 SEHNR, CDR2 FQNEAQ (reference sequence). V was clipped by 5 bases and J by 5 bases, with 16 bases between them. CDR3 protein: CASSRSLGVHEQYF. The DNA for the CDR3 is TGTGCCAGCAGCAGATCCCTGGGGGTCCACGAGCAGTACTTC.

V gene TRBV7-8 combines with J gene TRBJ2-3; TRBD2 is a possible D gene (6 bases). The ends were cut back, 1 base at V and 0 bases at J, with 8 bases in the middle. CDR3 length equals 15 residues. Per the germline V gene, CDR1 is SGHVS and CDR2 is FQNEAQ. This CDR3 reads CASSLVGGSTDTQYF. DNA of the CDR3: TGTGCCAGCAGCTTAGTGGGGGGTAGCACAGATACGCAGTATTTT.

V gene TRBV7-9 combines with J gene TRBJ2-4; D is ambiguous. From germline, CDR1 is SEHNR and CDR2 FQNEAQ (reference sequence). This CDR3 spans 12 amino acids. The V end was cut by 5 bases, the J end by 9 bases, with 11 bases between. In nucleotides, the CDR3 is TGTGCCAGCAGCCCTGAGACCGGCATTCAGTACTTC. Translating it yields CASSPETGIQYF.

This chain uses TRBV9 with TRBJ2-3; no clear D. Trimming removed 3 bases from V and 3 bases from J, with 17 bases in between. The CDR3 extends over 16 amino acids. Germline loops: CDR1 SGDLS, CDR2 YYNGEE. CDR3 sequence: CASSAPRRVGTDTQYF. The CDR3 DNA reads as TGTGCCAGCAGCGCCCCCCGTCGGGTGGGGACAGATACGCAGTATTTT. Full variable domain (outside the CDR3, taken from reference TRBV9 and TRBJ2-3): DSGVTQTPKHLITATGQRVTLRCSPRSGDLSVYWYQQSLDQGLQFLIQYYNGEERAKGNILERFSAQQFPDLHSELNLSSLELGDSALYFCASSAPRRVGTDTQYFGPGTRLTVL.

V usage is TRBV11-2 and J usage is TRBJ1-2, with D maybe TRBD1 (5 bases). The CDR3 runs 12 residues. Trimming pared 0 bases from V and 8 bases from J, leaving 7 bases between. Germline CDR1 is SGHAT and CDR2 is FQNNGV. CDR3 amino acids: CASSLDGTGYTF. CDR3 DNA: TGTGCCAGCAGCTTAGATGGGACGGGCTACACCTTC.

The rearrangement links TRBV9 to TRBJ1-2, with 9 positions matching TRBD1. CDR1 is SGDLS and CDR2 is YYNGEE in the germline V gene. The CDR3 is 12 amino acids. V shed 6 bases, J shed 8 bases, and the junction held 5 bases outside the gene matches. In DNA, the CDR3 is TGTGCCAGCACCCGACAGGGGGTAGGCTACACCTTC. Translated, it gives CASTRQGVGYTF.

The V call is TRBV4-1, the J call TRBJ2-7; TRBD1 might be the D (6 bases). Looked up from germline, CDR1 is MGHRA and CDR2 is YSYEKL. V lost 3 bases and J 2 bases, leaving 11 bases between the germline ends. This CDR3 comprises 14 residues. The CDR3 DNA reads TGCGCCAGCAGCCATCGGACAGAAGCCTACGAGCAGTACTTC. This codes for CASSHRTEAYEQYF.

This chain links TRBV7-8 with TRBJ2-7; 7 bases are a match to TRBD1. Germline loops: CDR1 SGHVS, CDR2 FQNEAQ. Trimming cost V 1 base and J 5 bases; bases outside gene matches: 5. The CDR3 contains 14 residues. The CDR3: CASSLGGQFDEQYF. CDR3 sequence (DNA): TGTGCCAGCAGCTTAGGGGGACAGTTCGACGAGCAGTACTTC. The whole variable domain, remainder taken from reference TRBV7-8 and TRBJ2-7, is GAGVSQSPRYKVAKRGQDVALRCDPISGHVSLFWYQQALGQGPEFLTYFQNEAQLDKSGLPSDRFFAERPEGSVSTLKIQRTQQEDSAVYLCASSLGGQFDEQYFGPGTRLTVT.

This clone showed up just a few times. This sequence joins TRBV7-2 and TRBJ2-5, with 7 bases fitting TRBD2. V was pared by 5 bases and J by 1 base, with 13 bases of the junction left unmatched. The CDR3 length is 17 residues. CDR1 is SGHTA and CDR2 is FQGNSA in the germline V gene. CDR3 in amino acids: CASSPWVLAGVQETQYF. CDR3 nucleotides: TGTGCCAGCAGCCCGTGGGTATTAGCGGGCGTCCAAGAGACCCAGTACTTC.

The CDR3 region is CASSSWAVNEKLFF. The DNA of the CDR3 is TGTGCCAGCAGTTCGTGGGCCGTGAATGAAAAACTGTTTTTT. The chain employs TRBV27 and TRBJ1-4; no clear D. Germline V gene sequence: CDR1 MNHEY, CDR2 SMNVEV (reference sequence). The CDR3 spans 14 residues. The ends were cut back, 4 bases at V and 5 bases at J, with 11 bases in the middle.

This chain joins TRBV6-5 and TRBJ1-1; 10 bases are shared with TRBD1. CDR3 length: 15 residues. Germline lookup yields CDR1 MNHEY and CDR2 SVGAGI. V lost 6 bases, J lost 2 bases, and 6 bases stayed unmatched. CDR3 sequence reads: CASRFGTGVNTEAFF. As DNA, the CDR3 is TGTGCCAGCAGATTCGGGACAGGGGTTAACACTGAAGCTTTCTTT.

This chain connects TRBV13 to TRBJ2-2; D not resolved. Germline V gene data show CDR1 as PRHDT and CDR2 as FYEKMQ (reference sequence). The CDR3 runs 14 residues. The V end lost 5 bases, the J end lost 1 base, and 8 bases lay between the germline ends. CDR3 residues: CASSLTMNTGELFF. In nucleotides, the CDR3 is TGTGCCAGCAGCCTCACCATGAACACCGGGGAGCTGTTTTTT.

The V call is TRBV27, the J call TRBJ1-6, with TRBD1 as a possible D gene (6 bases). CDR3 length: 14 amino acids. The germline gives CDR1 MNHEY, CDR2 SMNVEV (reference sequence). Trimming cost V 5 bases and J 10 bases, with 15 bases left between them. CDR3 DNA: TGTGCCAGCAGTCACAGGGATCGGTACTCACCCCTCCACTTT. Amino acid sequence: CASSHRDRYSPLHF.

The rearrangement links TRBV13 to TRBJ1-1, with D possibly TRBD1 on 6 matching bases. CDR1 is PRHDT, CDR2 FYEKMQ, per germline (reference sequence). Deletions cut 4 bases from V and 4 bases from J, with 10 bases between. The CDR3 extends over 13 amino acids. The CDR3 DNA follows: TGTGCCAGCAGCTCTACAGGGTTCACTGAAGCTTTCTTT. Residues: CASSSTGFTEAFF.